This T cell receptor (beta chain) is from a study of technical replicates of blood from several donors (dated by TCRdb to about 2017). Trimming takes 4 bases off V and 4 bases off J; junction bases not matched to a gene: 10. The germline V gene (reference sequence) yields LNHDA for CDR1 and SQIVND for CDR2. From the cysteine through the phenylalanine, the CDR3 covers 16 amino acids. The retained sequence is limited to the CDR3, 48 bases, with the frame set at the first base. Of note for this clone: Its binding antigen is unknown. Base qualities are not provided; no much larger clone lies one nucleotide away.

To prepare the library, the immunoSEQ multiplex PCR assay was applied. Drawn from immuneACCESS, this table holds only the in-frame rearrangements with V and J called that TCRdb kept. Clones are partly lost; checked studies trace under half to an unresolved V gene and leave the rest unexplained. This sample holds about 85,000 clones; about 93% were observed only once. The ten largest make up approximately 0.24% of the sample. Sequencing was performed on T cells isolated from PBMCs. The receptor's source is a human donor in good health. Rearrangement joined TRBV19 to TRBJ2-1, and 7 junction bases match TRBD1. This receptor carries the CDR3 CASSTRGQLLYNEQFF. The DNA is TGTGCCAGTAGTACTCGGGGACAGCTACTATACAATGAGCAGTTCTTC.